A single sample gave rise to the 27 T cell receptor beta chains below, sequenced in a study of blood T cell repertoires in COVID-19. The data were produced by immunoSEQ multiplex PCR, yet TCRdb's version contains in-frame clones alone and is incomplete. Of about 68,000 clones in the sample, almost 85% were seen once. What was sequenced was peripheral blood. All receptors derive from a man between 45 and 60 years old with active COVID-19.

This chain links TRBV7-2 with TRBJ1-1; D remains ambiguous. The CDR3 sequence is 13 residues long. The germline V gene encodes CDR1 SGHTA and CDR2 FQGNSA. V lost 2 bases and J 11 bases, leaving 15 bases between the germline ends. The CDR3 nucleotides read TGTGCCAGCAGCTTAAACCAGGCCGCCGTGGCTTTCTTT. This translates into CASSLNQAAVAFF. The full variable domain, completed using reference TRBV7-2 and TRBJ1-1, is GAGVSQSPSNKVTEKGKDVELRCDPISGHTALYWYRQSLGQGLEFLIYFQGNSAPDKSGLPSDRFSAERTGGSVSTLTIQRTQQEDSAVYLCASSLNQAAVAFFGQGTRLTVV.

This chain connects TRBV5-4 to TRBJ2-2; D is perhaps TRBD1 (6 bases). This CDR3 region has 15 residues. With 3 bases removed from V and 3 bases from J, the gap between germline ends came to 12 bases. Per germline, CDR1 SGHNT and CDR2 YYREEE (reference sequence). CDR3 residues: CASSSGQTYTGELFF. CDR3 in DNA: TGTGCCAGCAGCTCTGGACAGACCTACACCGGGGAGCTGTTTTTT.

The chain joins TRBV4-1 to TRBJ2-1, with 7 bases identical to TRBD2. The CDR3 is 13 amino acids. With 3 bases clipped from V and 10 bases from J, the junction kept 6 bases outside the gene matches. Per germline, CDR1 MGHRA and CDR2 YSYEKL. The CDR3 loop reads CASSQRVGGEQFF. The CDR3 nucleotides read TGCGCCAGCAGCCAGAGGGTGGGAGGGGAGCAGTTCTTC.

V usage is TRBV7-2 and J usage is TRBJ2-1; 7 bases line up with TRBD2. This CDR3 is 14 amino acids long. Germline lookup yields CDR1 SGHTA and CDR2 FQGNSA. V trimming: 3 bases; J trimming: 3 bases; junction bases outside the gene matches: 2. This chain's CDR3 is CASSFLADYNEQFF. The CDR3 DNA sequence: TGTGCCAGCAGCTTTCTAGCGGACTACAATGAGCAGTTCTTC.

The rearrangement uses TRBV5-1 and TRBJ2-5, with 12 bases aligning to TRBD1. The J segment lost 4 bases and the V segment lost 3 bases, leaving 4 bases of the junction unmatched. The CDR3 contains 15 residues. CDR1 and CDR2 (germline): SGHRS, YFSETQ. CDR3 sequence (DNA): TGCGCCAGCAGCTGGGGACAGGGGGCACCAGAGACCCAGTACTTC. Translation gives CASSWGQGAPETQYF.

The V and J genes are TRBV29-1 and TRBJ2-1; D unresolved. The germline V gene encodes CDR1 SQVTM and CDR2 ANQGSEA. The germline V and J ends were trimmed by 6 bases and 7 bases, with 16 bases remaining between them. There are 13 residues in the CDR3. The CDR3 DNA reads as TGCAGCGTCACACCCATTACCGTAAATGAGCAGTTCTTC. Its translation: CSVTPITVNEQFF.

J is TRBJ2-7 and V is TRBV30; TRBD1 matches at 7 bases. Germline trimming cut 2 bases from V and 5 bases from J; bases unmatched to any gene: 3. Looked up from germline, CDR1 is GTSNPN and CDR2 is SVGIG (reference sequence). This CDR3 contains 12 residues. CDR3 sequence (DNA): TGTGCCTGGAGTAGGGGGCCAGACGAGCAGTACTTC. It is translated as CAWSRGPDEQYF.

The V call is TRBV29-1, the J call TRBJ2-7, with 8 positions matching TRBD1. J lost 5 bases, V lost 0 bases, and 9 bases had no gene match. CDR3 length equals 15 residues. The germline gives CDR1 SQVTM, CDR2 ANQGSEA. CDR3 bases: TGCAGCGTTGAAGATCGGGACAGGCCAGCGGACGAGCAGTACTTC. Encoded protein: CSVEDRDRPADEQYF.

The gene calls are TRBV7-2 and TRBJ1-2; 9 nucleotides match TRBD1. The CDR3 consists of 15 residues. Germline loops: CDR1 SGHTA, CDR2 FQGNSA. V trimming: 1 base; J trimming: 7 bases; junction bases outside the gene matches: 7. CDR3 amino acids: CASSLDSGTGSGYTF. CDR3 in DNA: TGTGCCAGCAGCTTAGATTCCGGGACAGGGTCTGGCTACACCTTC.

V usage is TRBV10-2 and J usage is TRBJ2-5, with D possibly being TRBD1 (6 bases). The germline CDR1 and CDR2 sequences are WSHSY and SAAADI. Trimming shortened V by 2 bases and J by 4 bases, and 11 bases separated the two germline ends. The CDR3 contains 14 residues. CDR3 in amino acids: CASSEAGARETQYF. The DNA of the CDR3 is TGCGCCAGCAGTGAGGCAGGGGCGAGAGAGACCCAGTACTTC.

The chain combines TRBV7-2 with TRBJ2-3; TRBD2 matches at 8 bases. Germline CDR1 reads SGHTA; CDR2 reads FQGNSA. This CDR3 spans 14 amino acids. Germline trimming cut 1 base from V and 14 bases from J; bases unmatched to any gene: 11. The CDR3 sequence: CASSLGGTSKLPYF. The DNA for the CDR3 is TGTGCCAGCAGCTTAGGCGGGACTAGTAAACTGCCGTATTTT. Complete variable domain (other parts from reference TRBV7-2 and TRBJ2-3): GAGVSQSPSNKVTEKGKDVELRCDPISGHTALYWYRQSLGQGLEFLIYFQGNSAPDKSGLPSDRFSAERTGGSVSTLTIQRTQQEDSAVYLCASSLGGTSKLPYFGPGTRLTVL.

V and J are TRBV5-6 and TRBJ1-2; 8 bases are shared with TRBD1. V lost 7 bases, J lost 7 bases, and 12 bases stayed unmatched. The CDR3 is made up of 14 amino acids. From germline, CDR1 is SGHDT and CDR2 YYEEEE. CDR3 amino acids: CASAAGTGVSGYTF. CDR3 in DNA: TGTGCCAGCGCTGCCGGGACAGGCGTTAGTGGCTACACCTTC.

The rearrangement links TRBV7-2 to TRBJ2-7; 9 positions match TRBD2. The length of the CDR3 is 16 residues. The J segment lost 3 bases and the V segment lost 0 bases, leaving 6 bases of the junction unmatched. Germline CDR1 reads SGHTA; CDR2 reads FQGNSA. CDR3 loop: CASSLAVASGDYEQYF. CDR3 in DNA: TGTGCCAGCAGCTTAGCTGTGGCTAGCGGGGACTACGAGCAGTACTTC.

V is TRBV12-3 or TRBV12-4 and J is TRBJ1-1; D ambiguous. This CDR3 comprises 13 residues. Trimming shortened V by 3 bases and J by 4 bases, and 9 bases separated the two germline ends. The CDR3 DNA reads TGTGCCAGCAGTTTTGCGCTCCTCACTGAAGCTTTCTTT. This gives the protein CASSFALLTEAFF.

The chain couples TRBV9 to TRBJ2-2, with 8 bases that match TRBD2. Germline V gene sequence: CDR1 SGDLS, CDR2 YYNGEE. The CDR3 sequence is 14 residues long. V dropped 4 bases and J dropped 6; count of bases not matched to a gene: 5. The CDR3 DNA is TGTGCCAGCAGCCCGCGCGGGGGGTCCGGGGAGCTGTTTTTT. It codes for CASSPRGGSGELFF. The full variable domain, completed using reference TRBV9 and TRBJ2-2, is DSGVTQTPKHLITATGQRVTLRCSPRSGDLSVYWYQQSLDQGLQFLIQYYNGEERAKGNILERFSAQQFPDLHSELNLSSLELGDSALYFCASSPRGGSGELFFGEGSRLTVL.

V and J are TRBV15 and TRBJ2-7, with 10 bases lining up with TRBD1. The CDR3 loop spans 16 amino acids. The germline V gene has CDR1 LNHNV and CDR2 YYDKDF (reference sequence). Trimming removed 0 bases from V and 4 bases from J; junction bases left unmatched: 6. The DNA of the CDR3 is TGTGCCACCAGCAGAGAAACCGGGACAGGGGATTACGAGCAGTACTTC. Amino acids: CATSRETGTGDYEQYF.

The rearrangement joins TRBV12-3 or TRBV12-4 to TRBJ2-3, with a possible D match to TRBD2 (6 bases). The CDR3 loop spans 13 amino acids. Trimming cost V 5 bases and J 4 bases, with 10 bases left between them. This CDR3 is CASSPRDSDTQYF. CDR3 DNA sequence: TGTGCCAGCAGTCCCCGGGACTCAGATACGCAGTATTTT.

This clone is a singleton in its sample. V is TRBV10-2 and J is TRBJ1-5, with 7 nucleotides matching TRBD1. The CDR3 contains 16 residues. V gave up 1 base and J gave up 0 bases; unmatched junction bases: 3. Germline values: CDR1 WSHSY, CDR2 SAAADI. The CDR3 reads CASSEWTGYSNQPQHF. As DNA, the CDR3 is TGCGCCAGCAGTGAGTGGACAGGATATAGCAATCAGCCCCAGCATTTT.

The V and J genes are TRBV12-2 and TRBJ2-5; the table's D call TRBD1 went unverified against the DNA. TRBV12-2 is a known pseudogene. The length of the CDR3 is 17 residues. CDR3 sequence: CASRLALRGRAAETQYF. The DNA for the CDR3 is TGTGCAAGTCGCTTGGCCCTGAGGGGGCGGGCTGCAGAGACCCAGTACTTC.

The chain combines TRBV7-2 with TRBJ2-3; D not certain. The germline V and J ends were trimmed by 1 base and 8 bases, with 7 bases remaining between them. The CDR3 has 12 residues. Germline CDR1 reads SGHTA; CDR2 reads FQGNSA. DNA for the CDR3: TGTGCCAGCAGCTTAGGTGACATTACGCAGTATTTT. It specifies CASSLGDITQYF.

The chain recombines TRBV12-3 or TRBV12-4 with TRBJ1-2, with D unclear. The V and J ends lost 7 bases and 7 bases respectively, with 13 bases between them. The CDR3 covers 12 residues. The CDR3 nucleotides are TGTGCCAGCACGTTAGACGCGGGTGGCTACACCTTC. This translates into CASTLDAGGYTF.

The rearrangement links TRBV3-1 (or the pseudogene TRBV3-2) to TRBJ1-3; D possibly corresponds to TRBD1 (5 bases). Germline assignment: CDR1 LGHDT and CDR2 YNNKEL (reference sequence). The CDR3 has 13 amino acids. V was trimmed by 5 bases and J by 4 bases, leaving 9 bases between them. Here the CDR3 reads CASSFGGGNTIYF. The DNA of the CDR3 is TGTGCCAGCAGCTTCGGGGGGGGAAACACCATATATTTT.

The V gene is TRBV5-1, the J gene TRBJ2-3, with a tentative D call TRBD2 (6 bases). Germline V gene data show CDR1 as SGHRS and CDR2 as YFSETQ. V was cut by 3 bases and J by 6 bases, with 20 bases left in between. The CDR3 has 16 amino acids. The CDR3 DNA is TGCGCCAGCAGCTGGAGTGCGGGGCTAAAGGGGGATACGCAGTATTTT. Its translation: CASSWSAGLKGDTQYF.

The chain recombines TRBV13 with TRBJ1-2; the match to TRBD1 covers 9 bases. CDR3 length equals 16 residues. Germline assignment: CDR1 PRHDT and CDR2 FYEKMQ (reference sequence). With V trimmed by 7 bases and J by 7 bases, 16 bases remained unmatched. The CDR3 bases are TGTGCCAGCAACCCTTCCGGACAGGGGTCCCCCAGTGGCTACACCTTC. It codes for CASNPSGQGSPSGYTF.

This clone showed up just once. Here the CDR3 reads CASSLEAGVEQYF. The CDR3, as DNA: TGTGCCAGCAGTTTAGAGGCGGGTGTAGAGCAGTACTTC. The V gene is TRBV12-3 or TRBV12-4, the J gene TRBJ2-7; weak D call: TRBD2 (5 bases). V was trimmed by 1 base and J by 7 bases, leaving 11 bases between them. CDR3 length: 13 residues.

The chain joins TRBV18 to TRBJ1-2, with 8 bases identical to TRBD1. V dropped 3 bases and J dropped 5; count of bases not matched to a gene: 11. The CDR3 extends over 16 amino acids. CDR1 is KGHSH and CDR2 is LQKENI in the germline V gene. CDR3 bases: TGTGCCAGCTCACCGGGTCCGGACAGGGAGCTTTATGGCTACACCTTC. Encoded protein: CASSPGPDRELYGYTF.

This chain links TRBV6-6 with TRBJ1-1; TRBD1 matches at 7 bases. The length of the CDR3 is 14 residues. Trimming took 5 bases from V and 0 from J; bases not matched to a gene: 3. Germline loops: CDR1 MNHNY, CDR2 SVGAGI (reference sequence). CDR3 loop: CASSGRGMNTEAFF. In DNA form, the CDR3 reads TGTGCCAGCAGTGGCAGGGGGATGAACACTGAAGCTTTCTTT.